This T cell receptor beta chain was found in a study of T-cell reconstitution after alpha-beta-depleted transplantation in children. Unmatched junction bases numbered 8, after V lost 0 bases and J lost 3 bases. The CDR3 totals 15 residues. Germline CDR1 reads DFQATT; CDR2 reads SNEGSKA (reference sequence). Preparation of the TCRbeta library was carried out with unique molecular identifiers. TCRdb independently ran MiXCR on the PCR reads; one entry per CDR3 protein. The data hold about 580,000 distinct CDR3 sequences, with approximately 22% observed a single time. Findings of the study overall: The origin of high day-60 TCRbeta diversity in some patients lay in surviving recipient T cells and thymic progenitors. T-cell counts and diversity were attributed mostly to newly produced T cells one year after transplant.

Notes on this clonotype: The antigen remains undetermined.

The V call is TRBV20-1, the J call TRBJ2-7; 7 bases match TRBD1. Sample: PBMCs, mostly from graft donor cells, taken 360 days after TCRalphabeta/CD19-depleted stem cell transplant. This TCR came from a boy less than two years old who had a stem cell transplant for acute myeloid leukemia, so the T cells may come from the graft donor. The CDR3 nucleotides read TGCAGTGCTAGAGACCACGCCGGGGACAGCTACGAGCAGTACTTC. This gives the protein CSARDHAGDSYEQYF.